This entry describes one T cell receptor beta chain. No antigen is known for it. This record comes from a study of CD8+ T cells in alopecia areata. Whole-study results and caveats: Scalp sample data also include resident alphabeta T cells from normal skin. Lesional scalp displayed greater clonality than normal scalp, most notably in alopecia totalis/universalis.

Extracted from the samples, RNA was reverse transcribed into cDNA to serve as the sequencing template. The repertoire was sequenced with immunoSEQ multiplex PCR; TCRdb's copy has only in-frame clones and lacks some. The sample includes 110,000 to 150,000 clones, approximately 60% of them seen just once. PBMC-derived CD4+ and CD8+ T cells were sorted. Sequencing used CD8+ T cells sorted from blood. This receptor was identified in a human donor in good health.

The CDR3 here is CASSDTIAGGWETQYF. The CDR3 DNA follows: TGTGCCAGTAGTGATACCATAGCGGGAGGATGGGAGACCCAGTACTTC. The chain recombines TRBV19 with TRBJ2-5, with TRBD2 identical over 10 bases. The J segment lost 5 bases and the V segment lost 5 bases, leaving 11 bases of the junction unmatched. The CDR3 loop spans 16 amino acids. Germline-derived CDR1 and CDR2 are LNHDA and SQIVND (reference sequence).